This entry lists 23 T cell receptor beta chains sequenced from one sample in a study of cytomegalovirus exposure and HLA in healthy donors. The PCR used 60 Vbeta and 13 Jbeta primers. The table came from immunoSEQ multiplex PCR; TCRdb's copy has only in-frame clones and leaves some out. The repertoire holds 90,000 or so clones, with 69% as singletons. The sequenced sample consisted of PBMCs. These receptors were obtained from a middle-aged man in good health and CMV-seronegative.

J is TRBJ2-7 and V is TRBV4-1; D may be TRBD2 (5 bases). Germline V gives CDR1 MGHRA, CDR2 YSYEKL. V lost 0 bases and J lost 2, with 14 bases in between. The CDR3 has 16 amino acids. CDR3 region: CASSQEPSAAAYEQYF. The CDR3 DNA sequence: TGCGCCAGCAGCCAAGAGCCCTCAGCGGCGGCCTACGAGCAGTACTTC.

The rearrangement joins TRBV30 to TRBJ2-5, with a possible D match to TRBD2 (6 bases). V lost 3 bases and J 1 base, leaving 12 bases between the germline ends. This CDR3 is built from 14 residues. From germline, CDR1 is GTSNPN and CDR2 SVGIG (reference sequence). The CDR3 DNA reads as TGTGCCTGGAGGAGGCGGGGCTTCCAAGAGACCCAGTACTTC. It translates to CAWRRRGFQETQYF.

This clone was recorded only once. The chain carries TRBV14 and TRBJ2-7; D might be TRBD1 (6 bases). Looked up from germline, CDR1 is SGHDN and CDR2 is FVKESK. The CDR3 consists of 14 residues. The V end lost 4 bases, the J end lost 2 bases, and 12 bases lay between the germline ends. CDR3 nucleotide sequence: TGTGCCAGCAGCCCCCGGACAGTCCCCTACGAGCAGTACTTC. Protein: CASSPRTVPYEQYF.

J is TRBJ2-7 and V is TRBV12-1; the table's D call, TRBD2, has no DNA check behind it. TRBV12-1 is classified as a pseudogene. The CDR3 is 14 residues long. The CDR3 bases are TGTGCCAGCAGCTTTAGCGGTCCCCCCGACGAGCAGTACGTC. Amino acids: CASSFSGPPDEQYV.

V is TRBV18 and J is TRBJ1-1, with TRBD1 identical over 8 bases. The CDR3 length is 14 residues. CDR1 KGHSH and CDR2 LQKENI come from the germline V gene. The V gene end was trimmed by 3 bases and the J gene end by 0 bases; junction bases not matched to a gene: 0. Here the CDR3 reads CASSPTGVNTEAFF. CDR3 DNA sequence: TGTGCCAGCTCACCGACAGGGGTGAACACTGAAGCTTTCTTT. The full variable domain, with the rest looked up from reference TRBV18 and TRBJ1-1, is NAGVMQNPRHLVRRRGQEARLRCSPMKGHSHVYWYRQLPEEGLKFMVYLQKENIIDESGMPKERFSAEFPKEGPSILRIQQVVRGDSAAYFCASSPTGVNTEAFFGQGTRLTVV.

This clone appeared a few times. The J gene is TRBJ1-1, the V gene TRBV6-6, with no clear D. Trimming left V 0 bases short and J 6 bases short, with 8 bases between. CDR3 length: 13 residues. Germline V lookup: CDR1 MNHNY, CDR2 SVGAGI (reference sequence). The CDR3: CASSYSGGAEAFF. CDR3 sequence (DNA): TGTGCCAGCAGTTACTCCGGAGGAGCTGAAGCTTTCTTT.

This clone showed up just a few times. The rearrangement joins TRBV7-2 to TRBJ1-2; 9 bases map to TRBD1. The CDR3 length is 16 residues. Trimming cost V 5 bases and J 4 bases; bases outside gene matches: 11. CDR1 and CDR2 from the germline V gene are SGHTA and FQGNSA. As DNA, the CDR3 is TGTGCCAGCAGCGACAACAGGGGGCGTTCGGCCTATGGCTACACCTTC. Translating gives CASSDNRGRSAYGYTF. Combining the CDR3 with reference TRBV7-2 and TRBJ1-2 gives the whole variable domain GAGVSQSPSNKVTEKGKDVELRCDPISGHTALYWYRQSLGQGLEFLIYFQGNSAPDKSGLPSDRFSAERTGGSVSTLTIQRTQQEDSAVYLCASSDNRGRSAYGYTFGSGTRLTVV.

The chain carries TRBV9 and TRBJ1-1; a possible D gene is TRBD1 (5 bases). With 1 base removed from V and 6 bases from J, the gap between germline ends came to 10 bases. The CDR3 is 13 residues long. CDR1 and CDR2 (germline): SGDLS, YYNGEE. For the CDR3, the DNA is TGTGCCAGCAGCGTACAGGGAACCGCTGAAGCTTTCTTT. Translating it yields CASSVQGTAEAFF.

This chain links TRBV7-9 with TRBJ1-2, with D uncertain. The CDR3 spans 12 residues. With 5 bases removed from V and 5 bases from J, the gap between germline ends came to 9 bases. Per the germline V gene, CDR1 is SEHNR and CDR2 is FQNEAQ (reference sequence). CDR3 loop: CASSLSPYGYTF. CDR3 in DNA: TGTGCCAGCAGCCTAAGCCCGTATGGCTACACCTTC.

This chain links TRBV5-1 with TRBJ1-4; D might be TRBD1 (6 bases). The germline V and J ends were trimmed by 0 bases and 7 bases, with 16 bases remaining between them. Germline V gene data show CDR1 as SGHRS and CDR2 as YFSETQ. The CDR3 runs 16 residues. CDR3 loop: CASSLEGGTIGEKLFF. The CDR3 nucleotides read TGCGCCAGCAGCTTGGAAGGGGGGACTATTGGTGAAAAACTGTTTTTT.

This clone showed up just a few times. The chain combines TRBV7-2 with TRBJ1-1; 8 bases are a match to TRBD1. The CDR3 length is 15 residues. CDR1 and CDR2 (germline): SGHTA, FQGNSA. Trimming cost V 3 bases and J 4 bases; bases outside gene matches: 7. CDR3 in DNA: TGTGCCAGCAGCTTGTACAGGGGGACTGGCACTGAAGCTTTCTTT. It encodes CASSLYRGTGTEAFF.

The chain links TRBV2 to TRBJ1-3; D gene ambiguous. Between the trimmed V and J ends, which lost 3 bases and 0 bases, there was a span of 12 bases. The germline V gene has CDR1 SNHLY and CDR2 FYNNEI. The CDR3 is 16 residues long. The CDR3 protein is CASSDSALASGNTIYF. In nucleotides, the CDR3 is TGTGCCAGCAGTGATTCCGCCCTAGCCTCTGGAAACACCATATATTTT. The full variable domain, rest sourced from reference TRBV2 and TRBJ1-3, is EPEVTQTPSHQVTQMGQEVILRCVPISNHLYFYWYRQILGQKVEFLVSFYNNEISEKSEIFDDQFSVERPDGSNFTLKIRSTKLEDSAMYFCASSDSALASGNTIYFGEGSWLTVV.

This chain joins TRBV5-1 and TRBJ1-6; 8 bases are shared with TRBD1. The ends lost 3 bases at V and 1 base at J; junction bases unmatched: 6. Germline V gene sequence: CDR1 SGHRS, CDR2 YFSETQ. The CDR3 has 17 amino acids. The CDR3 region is CASSWGTGESYNSPLHF. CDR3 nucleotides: TGCGCCAGCAGCTGGGGGACAGGAGAGTCCTATAATTCACCCCTCCACTTT.

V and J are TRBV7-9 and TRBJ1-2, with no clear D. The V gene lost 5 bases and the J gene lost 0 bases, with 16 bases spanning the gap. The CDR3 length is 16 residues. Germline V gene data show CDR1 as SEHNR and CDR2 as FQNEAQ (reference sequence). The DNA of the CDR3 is TGTGCCAGCAGCCCACTTGGGTCAGGCCCTAACTATGGCTACACCTTC. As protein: CASSPLGSGPNYGYTF.

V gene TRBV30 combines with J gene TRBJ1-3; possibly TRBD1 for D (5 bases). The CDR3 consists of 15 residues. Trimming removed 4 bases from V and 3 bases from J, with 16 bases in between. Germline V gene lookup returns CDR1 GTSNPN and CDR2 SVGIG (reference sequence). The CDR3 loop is CAWNLGGGYGNTIYF. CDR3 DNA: TGTGCCTGGAACTTGGGCGGGGGGTATGGAAACACCATATATTTT.

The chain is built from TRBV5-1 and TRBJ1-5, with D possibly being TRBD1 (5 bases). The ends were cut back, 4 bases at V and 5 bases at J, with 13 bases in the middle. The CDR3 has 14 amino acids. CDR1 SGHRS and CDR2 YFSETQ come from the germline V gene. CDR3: CASSQLGGDQPQHF. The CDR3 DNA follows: TGCGCCAGCAGCCAATTGGGGGGTGATCAGCCCCAGCATTTT.

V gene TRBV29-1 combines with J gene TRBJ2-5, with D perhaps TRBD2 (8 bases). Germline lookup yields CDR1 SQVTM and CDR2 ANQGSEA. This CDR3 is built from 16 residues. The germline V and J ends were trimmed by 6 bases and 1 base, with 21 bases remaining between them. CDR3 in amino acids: CSVAQGVAGGQETQYF. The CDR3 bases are TGCAGCGTGGCCCAGGGGGTGGCGGGAGGCCAAGAGACCCAGTACTTC.

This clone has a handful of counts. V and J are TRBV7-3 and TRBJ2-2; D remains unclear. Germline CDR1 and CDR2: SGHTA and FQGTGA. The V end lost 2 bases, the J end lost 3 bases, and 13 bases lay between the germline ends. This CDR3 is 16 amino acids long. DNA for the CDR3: TGTGCCAGCAGCTTACCGGCCGACCGGGACACCGGGGAGCTGTTTTTT. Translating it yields CASSLPADRDTGELFF.

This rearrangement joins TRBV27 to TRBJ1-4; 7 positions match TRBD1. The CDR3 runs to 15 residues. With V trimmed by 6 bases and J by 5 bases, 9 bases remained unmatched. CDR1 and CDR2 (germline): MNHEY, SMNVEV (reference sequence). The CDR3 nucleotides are TGTGCCAGCAGCTACCTGGGACAGTTGAATGAAAAACTGTTTTTT. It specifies CASSYLGQLNEKLFF.

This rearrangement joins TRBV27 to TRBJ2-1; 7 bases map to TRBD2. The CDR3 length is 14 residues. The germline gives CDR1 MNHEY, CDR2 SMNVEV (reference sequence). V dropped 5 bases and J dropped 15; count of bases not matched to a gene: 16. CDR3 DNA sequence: TGTGCCAGCAGTCCTCTAGGACTAGTGGGGGTGCCGTTCTTC. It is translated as CASSPLGLVGVPFF.

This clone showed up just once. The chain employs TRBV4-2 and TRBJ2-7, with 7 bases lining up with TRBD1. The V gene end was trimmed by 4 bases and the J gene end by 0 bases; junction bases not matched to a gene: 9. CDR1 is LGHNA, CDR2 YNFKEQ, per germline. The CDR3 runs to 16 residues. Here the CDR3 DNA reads TGTGCCAGCAGCCGGGGATTGACAGGGAGCTCCTACGAGCAGTACTTC. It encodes CASSRGLTGSSYEQYF.

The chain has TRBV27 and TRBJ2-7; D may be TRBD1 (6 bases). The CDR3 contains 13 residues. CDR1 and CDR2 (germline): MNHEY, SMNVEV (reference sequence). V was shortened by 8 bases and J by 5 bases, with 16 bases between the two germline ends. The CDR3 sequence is CASANADSHEQYF. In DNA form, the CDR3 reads TGTGCCAGCGCCAACGCGGACAGCCACGAGCAGTACTTC.

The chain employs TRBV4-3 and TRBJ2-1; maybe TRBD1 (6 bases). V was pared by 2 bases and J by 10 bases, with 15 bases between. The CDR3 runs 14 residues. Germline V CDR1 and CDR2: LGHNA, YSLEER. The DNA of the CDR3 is TGCGCCAGCAGCCAATCCCCCGTGGACAGAGAGCAGTTCTTC. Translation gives CASSQSPVDREQFF.